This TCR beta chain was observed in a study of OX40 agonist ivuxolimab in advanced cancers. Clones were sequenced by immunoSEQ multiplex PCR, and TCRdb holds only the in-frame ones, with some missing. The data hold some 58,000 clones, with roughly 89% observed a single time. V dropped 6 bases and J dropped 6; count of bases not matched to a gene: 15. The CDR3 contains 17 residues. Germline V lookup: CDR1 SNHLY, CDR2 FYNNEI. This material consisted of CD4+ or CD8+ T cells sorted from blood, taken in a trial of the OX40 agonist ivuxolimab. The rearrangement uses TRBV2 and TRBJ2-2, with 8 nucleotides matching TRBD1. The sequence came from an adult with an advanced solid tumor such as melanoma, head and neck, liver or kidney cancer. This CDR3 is CASREMTGAAAPGELFF. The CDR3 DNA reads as TGTGCCAGCAGGGAGATGACAGGGGCCGCGGCCCCCGGGGAGCTGTTTTTT.